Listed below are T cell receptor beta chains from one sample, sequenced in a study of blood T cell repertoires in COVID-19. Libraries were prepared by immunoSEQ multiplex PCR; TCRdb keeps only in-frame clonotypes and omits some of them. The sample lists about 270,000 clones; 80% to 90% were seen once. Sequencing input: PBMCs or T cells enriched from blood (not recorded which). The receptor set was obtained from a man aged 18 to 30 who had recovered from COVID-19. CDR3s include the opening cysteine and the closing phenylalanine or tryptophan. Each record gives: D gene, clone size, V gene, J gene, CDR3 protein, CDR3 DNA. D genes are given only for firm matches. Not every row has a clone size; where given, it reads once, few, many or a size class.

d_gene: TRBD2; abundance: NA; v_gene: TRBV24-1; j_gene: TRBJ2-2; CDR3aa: CATSEPPGGRAPTGELFF; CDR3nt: TGTGCCACCAGTGAGCCCCCCGGCGGGAGGGCCCCCACCGGGGAGCTGTTTTTT
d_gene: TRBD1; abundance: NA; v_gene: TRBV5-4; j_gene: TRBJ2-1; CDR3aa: CASSLLWTGDSNEQFF; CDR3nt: TGTGCCAGCAGCCTCCTGTGGACAGGGGATTCCAATGAGCAGTTCTTC
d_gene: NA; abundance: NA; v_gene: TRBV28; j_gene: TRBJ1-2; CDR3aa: CASFKVGQGTNYGYTF; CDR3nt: TGTGCCAGTTTCAAAGTGGGGCAGGGGACCAACTATGGCTACACCTTC
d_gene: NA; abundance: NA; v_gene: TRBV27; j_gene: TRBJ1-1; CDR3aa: CASSPTGFGSEAFF; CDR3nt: TGTGCCAGCAGTCCAACAGGGTTTGGCTCTGAAGCTTTCTTT
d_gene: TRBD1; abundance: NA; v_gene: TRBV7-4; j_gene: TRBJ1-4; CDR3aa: CASSRGLGETGANEKLFF; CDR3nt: TGTGCCAGCAGCCGAGGGCTGGGGGAGACAGGGGCTAATGAAAAACTGTTTTTT
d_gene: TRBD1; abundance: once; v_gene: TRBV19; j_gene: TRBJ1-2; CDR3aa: CASSPTGGKYGYTF; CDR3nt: TGTGCCAGTAGTCCGACAGGGGGCAAATATGGCTACACCTTC
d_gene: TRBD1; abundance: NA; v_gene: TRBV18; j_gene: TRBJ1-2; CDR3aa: CASSPPIVQGGYGYTF; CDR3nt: TGTGCCAGCTCACCACCTATTGTGCAGGGGGGCTATGGCTACACCTTC
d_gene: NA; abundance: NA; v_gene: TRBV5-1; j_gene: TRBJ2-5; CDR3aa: CASSLHGAGELGETQYF; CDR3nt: TGCGCCAGCAGCTTGCACGGTGCAGGGGAATTAGGAGAGACCCAGTACTTC
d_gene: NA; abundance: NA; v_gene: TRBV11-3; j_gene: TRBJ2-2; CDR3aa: CASSEVVGSGELFF; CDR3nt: TGTGCCAGCAGCGAGGTCGTGGGTTCCGGGGAGCTGTTTTTT
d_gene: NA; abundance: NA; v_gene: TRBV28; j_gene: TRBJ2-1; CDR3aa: CASSPPRSGLSNNEQFF; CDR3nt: TGTGCCAGCAGTCCCCCCCGATCGGGACTGTCTAACAATGAGCAGTTCTTC
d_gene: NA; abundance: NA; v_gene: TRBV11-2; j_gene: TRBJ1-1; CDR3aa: CASSPRQIPSTEAFF; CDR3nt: TGTGCCAGCAGCCCCAGACAGATTCCTAGCACTGAAGCTTTCTTT
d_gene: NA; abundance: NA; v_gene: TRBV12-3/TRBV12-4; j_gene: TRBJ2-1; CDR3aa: CASSPTVNNEQFF; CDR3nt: TGTGCCAGCAGTCCGACAGTTAACAATGAGCAGTTCTTC
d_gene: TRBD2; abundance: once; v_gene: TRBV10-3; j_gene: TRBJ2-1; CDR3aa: CAISSGGQYNEQFF; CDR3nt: TGTGCCATCAGTAGCGGGGGGCAATACAATGAGCAGTTCTTC
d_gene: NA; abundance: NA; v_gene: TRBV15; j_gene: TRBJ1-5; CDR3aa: CATSRDLGGQPQHF; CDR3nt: TGTGCCACCAGCAGAGATCTGGGGGGACAGCCCCAGCATTTT
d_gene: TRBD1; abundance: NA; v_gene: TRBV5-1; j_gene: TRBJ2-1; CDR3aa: CASSLVSRTGGGDEQFF; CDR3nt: TGCGCCAGCAGCTTGGTATCCCGGACAGGGGGCGGCGATGAGCAGTTCTTC
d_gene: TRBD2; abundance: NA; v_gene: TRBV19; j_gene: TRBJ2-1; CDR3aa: CASTLGGNNEQFF; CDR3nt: TGTGCCAGCACCCTGGGGGGGAACAATGAGCAGTTCTTC
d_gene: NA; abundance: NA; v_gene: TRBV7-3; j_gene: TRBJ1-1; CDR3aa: CASSLTAGSTEAFF; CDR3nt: TGTGCCAGCAGCTTAACTGCAGGTAGCACTGAAGCTTTCTTT
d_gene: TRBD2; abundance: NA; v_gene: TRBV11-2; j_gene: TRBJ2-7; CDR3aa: CASSRTSGSSYEQYF; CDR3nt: TGTGCCAGCAGCCGCACTAGCGGGAGCTCCTACGAGCAGTACTTC
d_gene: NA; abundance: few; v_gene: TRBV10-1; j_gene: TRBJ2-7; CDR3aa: CASSDASRAWEQYF; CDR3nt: TGCGCCAGCAGTGACGCTAGCAGAGCTTGGGAGCAGTACTTC
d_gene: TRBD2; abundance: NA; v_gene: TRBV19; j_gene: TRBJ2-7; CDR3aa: CASSIIPPAGGTYEQYF; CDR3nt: TGTGCCAGTAGTATAATTCCCCCGGCGGGGGGGACCTACGAGCAGTACTTC
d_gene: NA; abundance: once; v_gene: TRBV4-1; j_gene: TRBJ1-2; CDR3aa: CASSQARGWGYTF; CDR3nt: TGCGCCAGCAGCCAAGCGAGAGGGTGGGGCTACACCTTC
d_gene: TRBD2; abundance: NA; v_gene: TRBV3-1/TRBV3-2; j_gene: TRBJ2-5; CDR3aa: CASRASGGARQETQYF; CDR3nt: TGTGCCAGCAGGGCTAGCGGGGGGGCTCGCCAAGAGACCCAGTACTTC
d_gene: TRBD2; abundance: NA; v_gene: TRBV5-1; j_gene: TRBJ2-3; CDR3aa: CASSPGDRGGGRDTQYF; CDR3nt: TGCGCCAGCAGCCCTGGGGACCGCGGGGGGGGCCGCGATACGCAGTATTTT
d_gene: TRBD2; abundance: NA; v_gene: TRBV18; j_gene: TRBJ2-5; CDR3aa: CASSPGTTSGSYETQYF; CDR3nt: TGTGCCAGCTCACCCGGCACGACTAGCGGGAGTTACGAGACCCAGTACTTC
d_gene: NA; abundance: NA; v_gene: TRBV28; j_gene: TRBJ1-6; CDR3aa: CASRATYPPLHF; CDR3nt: TGTGCCAGCAGGGCGACATACCCACCCCTCCACTTT
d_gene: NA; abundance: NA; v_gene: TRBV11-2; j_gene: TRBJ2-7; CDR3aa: CASSHAVYEQYF; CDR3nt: TGTGCCAGCAGCCATGCGGTTTACGAGCAGTACTTC
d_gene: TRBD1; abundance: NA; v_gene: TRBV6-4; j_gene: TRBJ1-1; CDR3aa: CASGWTGEETEAFF; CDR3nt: TGTGCCAGCGGATGGACAGGGGAGGAAACTGAAGCTTTCTTT
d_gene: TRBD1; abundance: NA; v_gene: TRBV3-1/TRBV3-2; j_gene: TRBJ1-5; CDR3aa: CASSQGAGGGQPQHF; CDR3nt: TGTGCCAGCAGCCAAGGAGCAGGGGGCGGTCAGCCCCAGCATTTT
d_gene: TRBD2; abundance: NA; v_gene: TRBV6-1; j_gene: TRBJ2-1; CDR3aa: CASSELAGASYNEQFF; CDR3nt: TGTGCCAGCAGTGAGCTAGCGGGGGCGTCCTACAATGAGCAGTTCTTC
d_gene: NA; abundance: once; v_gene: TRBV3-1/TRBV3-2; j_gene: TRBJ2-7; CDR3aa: CASSQASYEQYF; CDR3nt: TGTGCCAGCAGCCAAGCCTCGTACGAGCAGTACTTC
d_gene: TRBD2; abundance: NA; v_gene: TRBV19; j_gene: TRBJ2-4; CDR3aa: CASSIDLGSLGRERVKNIQYF; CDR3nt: TGTGCCAGTAGTATAGATTTGGGCTCTTTAGGGCGGGAGAGGGTCAAAAACATTCAGTACTTC
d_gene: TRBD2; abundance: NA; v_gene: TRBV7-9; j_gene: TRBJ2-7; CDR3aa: CASSLVGGGASQNEQYF; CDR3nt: TGTGCCAGCAGCTTAGTCGGCGGGGGGGCGTCCCAAAACGAGCAGTACTTC
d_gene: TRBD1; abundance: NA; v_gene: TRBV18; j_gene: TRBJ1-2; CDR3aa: CASSPVPGTGVNGYTF; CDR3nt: TGTGCCAGCTCACCCGTACCCGGGACAGGGGTCAATGGCTACACCTTC
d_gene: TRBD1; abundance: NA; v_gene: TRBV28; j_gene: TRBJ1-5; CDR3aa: CASSSPTGNQPQHF; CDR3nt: TGTGCCAGCAGTAGTCCGACAGGGAATCAGCCCCAGCATTTT
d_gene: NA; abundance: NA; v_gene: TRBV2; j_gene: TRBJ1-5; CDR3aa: CASSEEVQPQHF; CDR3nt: TGTGCCAGCAGTGAGGAGGTTCAGCCCCAGCATTTT
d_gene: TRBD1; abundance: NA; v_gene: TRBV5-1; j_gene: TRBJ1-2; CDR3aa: CASSTGQGPYGYTF; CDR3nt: TGCGCCAGCAGCACCGGACAGGGCCCTTATGGCTACACCTTC
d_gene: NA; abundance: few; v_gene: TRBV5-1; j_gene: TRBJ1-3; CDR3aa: CASSLAAEAGNTIYF; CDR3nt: TGCGCCAGCAGCTTGGCCGCGGAGGCGGGAAACACCATATATTTT
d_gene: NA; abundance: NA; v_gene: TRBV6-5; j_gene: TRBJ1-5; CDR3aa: CASSHRAVSNQPQHF; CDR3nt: TGTGCCAGCAGTCACAGGGCGGTCAGCAATCAGCCCCAGCATTTT
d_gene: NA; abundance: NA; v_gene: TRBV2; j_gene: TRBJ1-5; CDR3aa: CASKDQDQPQHF; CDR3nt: TGTGCCAGCAAAGACCAGGATCAGCCCCAGCATTTT
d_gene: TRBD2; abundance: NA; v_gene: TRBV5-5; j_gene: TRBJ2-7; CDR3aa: CASSLRLADTYEQYF; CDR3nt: TGTGCCAGCAGCTTGCGACTAGCAGACACCTACGAGCAGTACTTC
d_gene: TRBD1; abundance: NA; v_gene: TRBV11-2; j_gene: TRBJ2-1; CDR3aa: CASTMGQGRENEQFF; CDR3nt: TGTGCCAGCACTATGGGACAGGGACGCGAAAATGAGCAGTTCTTC
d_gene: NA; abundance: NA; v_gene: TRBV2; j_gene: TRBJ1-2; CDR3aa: CASSSTTNDRFGYTF; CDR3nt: TGTGCCAGCAGCAGCACAACCAATGACAGGTTTGGCTACACCTTC
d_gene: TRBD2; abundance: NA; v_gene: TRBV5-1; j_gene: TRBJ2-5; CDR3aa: CASSLTGTSGSGQETQYF; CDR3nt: TGCGCCAGCAGCTTAACCGGGACTAGCGGGAGCGGACAAGAGACCCAGTACTTC
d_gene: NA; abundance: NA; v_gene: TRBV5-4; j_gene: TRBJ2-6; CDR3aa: CASSLALGPGANVLTF; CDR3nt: TGTGCCAGCAGCTTGGCCTTGGGGCCTGGGGCCAACGTCCTGACTTTC
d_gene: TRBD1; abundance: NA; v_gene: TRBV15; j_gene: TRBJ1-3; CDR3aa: CATIAGGAENTIYF; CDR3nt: TGTGCCACCATTGCAGGGGGCGCTGAAAACACCATATATTTT
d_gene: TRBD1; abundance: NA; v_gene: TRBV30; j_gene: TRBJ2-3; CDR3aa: CAWEGQGRLADLTDTQYF; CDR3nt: TGTGCCTGGGAGGGACAGGGCCGACTGGCGGACCTCACAGATACGCAGTATTTT
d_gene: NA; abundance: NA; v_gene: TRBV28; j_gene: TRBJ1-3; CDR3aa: CASSLVVPDARTEHPGNTIYF; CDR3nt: TGTGCCAGCAGTTTAGTCGTCCCCGATGCGCGGACAGAACACCCTGGAAACACCATATATTTT
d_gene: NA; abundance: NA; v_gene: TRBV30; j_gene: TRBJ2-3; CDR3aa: CAWSSADTQYF; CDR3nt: TGTGCCTGGAGTTCCGCAGATACGCAGTATTTT
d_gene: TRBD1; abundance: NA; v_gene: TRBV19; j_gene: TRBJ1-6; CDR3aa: CASSGPTGTGSPLHF; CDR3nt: TGTGCCAGTAGTGGCCCGACAGGGACTGGTTCACCCCTCCACTTT
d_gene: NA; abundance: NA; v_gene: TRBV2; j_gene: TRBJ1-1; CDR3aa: CASTGWRAFF; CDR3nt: TGTGCCAGTACAGGGTGGCGAGCTTTCTTT
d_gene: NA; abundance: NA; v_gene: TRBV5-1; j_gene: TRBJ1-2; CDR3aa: CASSGAVVDGYTF; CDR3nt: TGCGCCAGCAGTGGGGCTGTAGTTGATGGCTACACCTTC
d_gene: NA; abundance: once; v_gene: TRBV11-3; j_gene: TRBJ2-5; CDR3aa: CASSPPIRGTQYF; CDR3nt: TGTGCCAGCAGCCCCCCCATCCGGGGGACCCAGTACTTC
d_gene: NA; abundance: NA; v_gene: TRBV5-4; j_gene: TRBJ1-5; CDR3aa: CASSLDSQPQHF; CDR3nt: TGTGCCAGCAGCCTTGACAGTCAGCCCCAGCATTTT
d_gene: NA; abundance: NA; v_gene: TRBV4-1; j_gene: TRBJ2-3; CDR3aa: CASSQQHLIGTDTQYF; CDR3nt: TGCGCCAGCAGCCAACAACATTTGATCGGCACAGATACGCAGTATTTT
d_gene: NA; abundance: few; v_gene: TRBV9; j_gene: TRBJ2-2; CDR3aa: CASSVEGVNTGELFF; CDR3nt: TGTGCCAGCAGCGTAGAGGGGGTGAACACCGGGGAGCTGTTTTTT
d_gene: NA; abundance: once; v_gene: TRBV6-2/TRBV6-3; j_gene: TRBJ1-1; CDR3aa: CASSYSSRVIGTEAFF; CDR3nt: TGTGCCAGCAGTTACTCATCGCGGGTGATAGGCACTGAAGCTTTCTTT
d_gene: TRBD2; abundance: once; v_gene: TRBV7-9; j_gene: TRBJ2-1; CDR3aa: CASSFKLAGGSYNEQFF; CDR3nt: TGTGCCAGCAGCTTTAAACTAGCGGGAGGGTCCTACAATGAGCAGTTCTTC
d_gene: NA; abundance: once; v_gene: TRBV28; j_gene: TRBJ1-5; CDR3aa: CASSSSNGRLSNQPQHF; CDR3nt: TGTGCCAGCAGTTCGAGTAATGGCAGACTTTCCAATCAGCCCCAGCATTTT
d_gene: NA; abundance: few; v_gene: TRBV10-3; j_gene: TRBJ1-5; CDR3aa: CAISESAEPQHF; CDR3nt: TGTGCCATCAGTGAGTCCGCGGAGCCCCAGCATTTT